A selection of T cell receptor beta chains follows, all from one sample in a study of cytomegalovirus exposure and HLA in healthy donors. Libraries were prepared by immunoSEQ multiplex PCR; TCRdb keeps only in-frame clonotypes and omits some of them. The sample includes roughly 200,000 clones, 70% to 85% of them seen just once. Input material: PBMCs. The receptors were gathered from a woman between 40 and 50 years old in good health and CMV-seronegative. Each CDR3 is given with its conserved first and last residue. The order of the fields is J gene, D gene, clone size, V gene, CDR3 DNA, CDR3 protein. The D gene is left open where the match is weak. A row's size may be missing; if present it is once, few, many or a size class.

TRBJ1-1,.,.,TRBV11-3,TGTGCCAGCAGCTCGTCCTACACTGAAGCTTTCTTT,CASSSSYTEAFF
TRBJ2-7,TRBD1,once,TRBV30,TGTGCCTGGGCCCATGGGACAGGGGACTACGAGCAGTACTTC,CAWAHGTGDYEQYF
TRBJ1-6,.,.,TRBV11-3,TGTGCCAGCAGCGTTGGAGGTGGTAATAATTCACCCCTCCACTTT,CASSVGGGNNSPLHF
TRBJ2-5,.,.,TRBV27,TGTGCCAGCGGCCCGCTAGGTGAGACGGAGACCCAGTACTTC,CASGPLGETETQYF
TRBJ2-1,.,.,TRBV30,TGTGCCTGGAGTGTAGGAGCGGTGCTTTACAATGAGCAGTTCTTC,CAWSVGAVLYNEQFF
TRBJ2-2,.,.,TRBV2,TGTGCCAGCAGGTTTCCCGGGGGGGAGCTGTTTTTT,CASRFPGGELFF
TRBJ2-7,TRBD1,.,TRBV5-1,TGCGCCAGCAGCTTGAATCCGGACAGGGGAATCTACGAGCAGTACTTC,CASSLNPDRGIYEQYF
TRBJ1-2,TRBD1,.,TRBV6-1,TGTGCCAGCACCCCGGGACAGAGATATGGCTACACCTTC,CASTPGQRYGYTF
TRBJ2-5,.,.,TRBV9,TGTGCCAGCAGCCCGGGGGGCAGGGTGGAAGAGACCCAGTACTTC,CASSPGGRVEETQYF
TRBJ1-1,.,.,TRBV5-1,TGCGCCAGCAGCCCTCTTGGGGGGACTGAAGCTTTCTTT,CASSPLGGTEAFF
TRBJ1-5,.,.,TRBV11-3,TGTGCCAGCAGCTTAGAGGCCAATCAGCCCCAGCATTTT,CASSLEANQPQHF